This entry features one T cell receptor beta chain sequence. It has no known antigen specificity. The record has no base qualities; no much larger clone is one base away. The record originates from a study of blood T cells in healthy people across ages (dated by TCRdb to between 2015 and 2016). In the study overall: Template switching captured roughly one uniquely barcoded TCR beta cDNA molecule per two T cells in model experiments. The study measured age-related changes in TCR beta repertoire diversity using deep sequencing normalized with unique cDNA molecular identifiers. The donors were divided into four age groups: young (average around 15 years), middle-aged (approximately 42), aged (approximately 59) and long-lived (82). To avoid experimental bias, donors of different ages were distributed randomly across sequencing lanes. Two additional independent replicas of 1 million unique cDNA reads from the same blood draw were analyzed for two donors (one aged 18 to 30 and one aged 80 or older).

As encoded in the germline V gene, CDR1 is SQVTM while CDR2 is ANQGSEA. The CDR3 goes from the cysteine to the phenylalanine over 12 residues. CDR3 DNA is the only sequence kept; it has 36 bases, read in frame from the first base. V is clipped by 3 bases and J by 14 bases, and the sequence between their germline boundaries is 16 bases long. Donors were a few dozen systemically healthy Caucasian individuals from Russia aged about 6 to 100 years. Roughly 11 milliliters of peripheral blood were drawn from each donor into EDTA-treated Vacutainer tubes. PBMCs were isolated by Ficoll-Paque density-gradient centrifugation, with at least 7 million obtained per sample. Trizol reagent was used to extract total RNA from the PBMCs, yielding at least 6 micrograms per sample. The percentages of naive CD45RAhigh/CD27high T cells were determined by flow cytometry on a PBMC aliquot from every donor. Results the study describes overall, beyond this receptor: Because the CMV infection status of the donors was unknown, age-related changes in expanded clonotypes may potentially have been confounded. Conclusive comparison of naive and antigen-experienced compartments was prevented by the profiling of bulk unsorted PBMCs. There was a strong correlation between observed TCR beta diversity and the percentage of naive T cells measured by flow cytometry. Compared with the aged group, more naive CD4+ T cells, fewer expanded clones and increased TCR diversity were shown by the long-lived group, suggesting age selection. Estimates of total diversity based on one million sequenced T cells were regarded as lower bounds and as underestimates. As age increased, observed TCR beta diversity per million T cells dropped in a roughly linear way, and a significant reduction was already evident by age about 36.

Preparation of the library involved 5' RACE. Reads for this sample came from an Illumina HiSeq 2500. A second roughly 6 to 11 cycle PCR used a sample-barcoded 5' primer and a J-beta primer mix. A unique molecular identifier was introduced onto each TCR beta cDNA molecule by a template-switch 5' adaptor carrying 12 random nucleotides. At least 3 million CDR3-containing paired-end reads were obtained from each sample. First-strand cDNA synthesis was performed from all RNA using the Mint cDNA synthesis kit, with priming by a TRBC-specific oligonucleotide. All cDNA was treated with uracil-DNA glycosylase and then went through a first 18-cycle PCR with the universal primers M1SS and BC2_uni_R. Per the authors' processing: Normalization of each sample was performed by random selection of 1 million high-quality reads, each carrying a distinct molecular identifier. Reads sharing molecular identifiers were discarded rather than binned into consensus sequences. CDR3 identification, clonotype clustering and error correction used MiTCR with a Q25 quality threshold and the strictest error-elimination algorithm. Lower-bound total TCR beta diversity was estimated with a nonparametric unseen species model using Euler transformation. TCRdb itself trimmed the public reads at Q25 with fastp, ran MiXCR and retained productive beta chains. CDR3 protein duplicates are merged, each entry listing the most common genes and DNA. TCRdb, not the authors, supplied the V and J calls. The sample table shows around 870,000 distinct CDR3 sequences, and 25% to 35% are seen once. Of the sample, 17% falls within the top ten clones.

Input material: blood. This receptor was taken from a woman of 80 years or more in good health. In this chain, TRBV29-1 is recombined with TRBJ1-4; the D gene is perhaps TRBD1, on 5 matching bases. The nucleotide sequence reads TGCAGCGTTGAGATTGGGAGGAAGGGGCTGTTTTTT. Translated, this gives CSVEIGRKGLFF.